Described below is a single T cell receptor (beta chain) sequence and its context. Its antigen is as yet unknown. This entry belongs to a study of regulatory T cells. The study, taken as a whole, reports: Skewed V and J usage and few unique V-J pairs marked patient repertoires, most in Tregs.

The CDR3 length is 16 residues. The V end was cut by 3 bases, the J end by 9 bases, with 21 bases between. Germline CDR1 reads MNHNS; CDR2 reads SASEGT. Amplification used 52 TRBV primers and 13 TRBJ primers. Here immunoSEQ multiplex PCR was the method, and the copy in TCRdb shows in-frame clones only, minus some. The sample has about 5,900 clones, approximately 80% seen once. V is TRBV6-1 and J is TRBJ2-1; weak D call: TRBD2 (5 bases). Sequenced sample: CD8+ T cells sorted from blood. This clonotype originated in a child younger than 18 with CD3G deficiency. The CDR3 spells CASSEVDYGWRSEQFF. The CDR3 DNA follows: TGTGCCAGCAGTGAGGTCGACTACGGGTGGCGATCTGAGCAGTTCTTC.